The text below deals with one T cell receptor (beta chain). The antigen remains unidentified. The germline gives CDR1 KGHSH, CDR2 LQKENI. This CDR3 comprises 16 residues. V was cut by 3 bases and J by 1 base, with 16 bases left in between. This entry is derived from a study of cytomegalovirus exposure and HLA in healthy donors. The overall study: Among the approximately 430 donors who were genotyped, 81% fell in the genetic ancestry cluster that is associated with self-reported Caucasian donors. Study-wide points: Per a prior analysis, the majority of TCR beta V segments were productive roughly 87% or roughly 30% of the time.

Both 60 Vbeta primers and 13 Jbeta primers went into the PCR. The method was immunoSEQ multiplex PCR; TCRdb's version includes in-frame clones alone and lacks a portion of them. The sample yields about 200,000 clones, roughly 73% seen once. The donors (healthy individuals) were bone marrow donors. The sequence derives from a woman aged 25 to 39 in good health and CMV-seronegative. The rearrangement links TRBV18 to TRBJ2-7; possibly TRBD2 for D (7 bases). Sequencing used PBMCs. The CDR3 bases are TGTGCCAGCTCACCCGGTGCAGGGAGGGGGTCCTACGAGCAGTACTTC. Its translation: CASSPGAGRGSYEQYF. The full variable domain, completed using reference TRBV18 and TRBJ2-7, is NAGVMQNPRHLVRRRGQEARLRCSPMKGHSHVYWYRQLPEEGLKFMVYLQKENIIDESGMPKERFSAEFPKEGPSILRIQQVVRGDSAAYFCASSPGAGRGSYEQYFGPGTRLTVT.